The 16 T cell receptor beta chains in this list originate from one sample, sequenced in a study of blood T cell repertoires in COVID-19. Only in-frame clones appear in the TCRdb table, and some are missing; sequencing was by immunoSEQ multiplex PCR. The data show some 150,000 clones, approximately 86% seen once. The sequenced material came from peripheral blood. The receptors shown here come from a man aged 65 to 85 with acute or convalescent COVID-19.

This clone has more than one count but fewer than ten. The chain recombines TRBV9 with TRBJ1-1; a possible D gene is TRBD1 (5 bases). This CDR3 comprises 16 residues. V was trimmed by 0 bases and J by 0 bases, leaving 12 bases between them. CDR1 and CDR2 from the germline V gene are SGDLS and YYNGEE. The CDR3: CASSVGGRIMNTEAFF. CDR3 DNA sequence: TGTGCCAGCAGCGTAGGGGGGAGGATCATGAACACTGAAGCTTTCTTT.

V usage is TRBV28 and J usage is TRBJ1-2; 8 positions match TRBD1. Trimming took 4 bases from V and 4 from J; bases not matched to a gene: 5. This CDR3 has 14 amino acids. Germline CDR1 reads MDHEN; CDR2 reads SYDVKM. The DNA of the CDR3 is TGTGCCAGCAGTTCTGGGGACAGGCTCTATGGCTACACCTTC. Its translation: CASSSGDRLYGYTF.

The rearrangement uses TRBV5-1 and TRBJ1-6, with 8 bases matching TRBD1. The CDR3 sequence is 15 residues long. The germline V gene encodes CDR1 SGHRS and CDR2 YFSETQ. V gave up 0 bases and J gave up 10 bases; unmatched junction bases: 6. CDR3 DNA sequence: TGCGCCAGCAGCTTGGCGACAGGGGAAGGATCACCCCTCCACTTT. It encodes CASSLATGEGSPLHF.

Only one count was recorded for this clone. CDR3 region: CASSVGPGDGQFF. The CDR3 DNA reads as TGTGCCAGCAGCGTAGGCCCGGGAGACGGGCAGTTCTTC. The chain carries TRBV9 and TRBJ2-1; D may be TRBD2 (6 bases). Germline V gives CDR1 SGDLS, CDR2 YYNGEE. V was pared by 0 bases and J by 12 bases, with 13 bases between. The CDR3 is 13 amino acids.

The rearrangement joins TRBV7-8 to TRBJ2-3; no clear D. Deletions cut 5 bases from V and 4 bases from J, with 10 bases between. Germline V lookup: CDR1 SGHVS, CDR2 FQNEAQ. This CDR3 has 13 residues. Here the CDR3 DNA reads TGTGCCAGCAGCCCCCCCCCGGCAGATACGCAGTATTTT. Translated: CASSPPPADTQYF.

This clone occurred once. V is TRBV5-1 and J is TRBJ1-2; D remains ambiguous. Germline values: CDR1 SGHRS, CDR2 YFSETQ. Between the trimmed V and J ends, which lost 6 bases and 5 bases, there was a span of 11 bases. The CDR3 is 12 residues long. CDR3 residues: CASTEGLYGYTF. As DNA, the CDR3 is TGCGCCAGCACAGAGGGCTTGTATGGCTACACCTTC. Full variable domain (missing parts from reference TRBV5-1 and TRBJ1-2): KAGVTQTPRYLIKTRGQQVTLSCSPISGHRSVSWYQQTPGQGLQFLFEYFSETQRNKGNFPGRFSGRQFSNSRSEMNVSTLELGDSALYLCASTEGLYGYTFGSGTRLTVV.

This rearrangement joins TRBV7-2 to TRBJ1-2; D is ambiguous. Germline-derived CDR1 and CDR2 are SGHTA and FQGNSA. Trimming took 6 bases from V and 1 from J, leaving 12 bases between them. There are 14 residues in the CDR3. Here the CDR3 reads CASSSDSHNYGYTF. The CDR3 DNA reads TGTGCCAGCAGTTCCGACTCACATAACTATGGCTACACCTTC.

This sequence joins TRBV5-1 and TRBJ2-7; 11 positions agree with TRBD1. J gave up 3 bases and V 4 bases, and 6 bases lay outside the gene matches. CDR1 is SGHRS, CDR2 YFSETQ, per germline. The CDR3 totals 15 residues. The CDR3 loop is CASSLTGTGGYEQYF. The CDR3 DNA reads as TGCGCCAGCAGCCTTACCGGGACAGGGGGCTACGAGCAGTACTTC.

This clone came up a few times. As DNA, the CDR3 is TGTGCCAGTGGGACTGGGAGCGGGAGGACGGGGACCCAGTACTTC. Its protein product is CASGTGSGRTGTQYF. V and J are TRBV19 and TRBJ2-5, with TRBD2 matching 9 bases. The junction had 14 bases not matched to a gene; V was cut back by 8 bases and J by 7 bases. The CDR3 length is 15 residues. The germline V gene encodes CDR1 LNHDA and CDR2 SQIVND (reference sequence).

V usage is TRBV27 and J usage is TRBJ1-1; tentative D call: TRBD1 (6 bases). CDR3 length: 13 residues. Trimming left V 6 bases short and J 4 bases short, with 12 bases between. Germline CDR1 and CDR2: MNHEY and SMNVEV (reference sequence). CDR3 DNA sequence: TGTGCCAGCAGCCGACAGGTTGGCACTGAAGCTTTCTTT. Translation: CASSRQVGTEAFF.

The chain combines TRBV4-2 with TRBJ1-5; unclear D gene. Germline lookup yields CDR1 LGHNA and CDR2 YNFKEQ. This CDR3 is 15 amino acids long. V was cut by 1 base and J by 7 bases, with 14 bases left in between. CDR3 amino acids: CASSQGIERRQPQHF. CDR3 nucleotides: TGTGCCAGCAGCCAAGGGATAGAGAGGAGGCAGCCCCAGCATTTT.

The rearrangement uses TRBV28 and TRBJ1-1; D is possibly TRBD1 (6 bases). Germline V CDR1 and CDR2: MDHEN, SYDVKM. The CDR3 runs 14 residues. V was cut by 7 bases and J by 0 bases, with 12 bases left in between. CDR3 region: CASTWGGLNTEAFF. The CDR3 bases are TGTGCCAGCACCTGGGGGGGCTTGAACACTGAAGCTTTCTTT.

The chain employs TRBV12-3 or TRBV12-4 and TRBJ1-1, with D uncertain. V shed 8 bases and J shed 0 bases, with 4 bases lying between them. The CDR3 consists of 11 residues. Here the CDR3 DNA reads TGTGCCAGCGGCCTGAACACTGAAGCTTTCTTT. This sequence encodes CASGLNTEAFF.

The CDR3, as DNA: TGTGCCACCAGCAGAGATCAGCGAGAAAAACTGTTTTTT. Translation gives CATSRDQREKLFF. V and J are TRBV15 and TRBJ1-4; no firm D call. The germline V gene encodes CDR1 LNHNV and CDR2 YYDKDF (reference sequence). The CDR3 has 13 residues. Trimming removed 0 bases at V and 8 bases at J, with 7 bases between.

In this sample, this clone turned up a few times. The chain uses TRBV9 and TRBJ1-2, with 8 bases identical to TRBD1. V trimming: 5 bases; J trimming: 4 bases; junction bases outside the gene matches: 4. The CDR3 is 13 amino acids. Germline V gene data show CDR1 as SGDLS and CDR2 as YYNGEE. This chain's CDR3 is CASRPGGAYGYTF. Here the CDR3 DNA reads TGTGCCAGCAGACCAGGGGGCGCCTATGGCTACACCTTC.

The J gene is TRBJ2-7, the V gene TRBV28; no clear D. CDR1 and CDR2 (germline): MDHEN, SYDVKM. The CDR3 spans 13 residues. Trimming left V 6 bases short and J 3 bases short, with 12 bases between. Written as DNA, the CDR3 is TGTGCCAGCAGGAGCATCCCTAACTACGAGCAGTACTTC. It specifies CASRSIPNYEQYF.